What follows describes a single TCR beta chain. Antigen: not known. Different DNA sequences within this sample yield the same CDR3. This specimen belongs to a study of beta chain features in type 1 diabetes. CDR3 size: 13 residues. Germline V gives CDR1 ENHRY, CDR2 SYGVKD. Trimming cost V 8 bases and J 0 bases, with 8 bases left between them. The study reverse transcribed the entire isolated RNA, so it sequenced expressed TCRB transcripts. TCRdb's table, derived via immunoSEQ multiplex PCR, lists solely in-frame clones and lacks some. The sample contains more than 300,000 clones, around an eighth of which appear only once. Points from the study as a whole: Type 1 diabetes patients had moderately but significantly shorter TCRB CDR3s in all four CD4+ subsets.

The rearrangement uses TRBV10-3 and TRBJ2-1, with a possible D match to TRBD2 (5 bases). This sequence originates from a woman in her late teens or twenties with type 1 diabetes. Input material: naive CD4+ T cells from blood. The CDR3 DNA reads TGTGCCATCCGGACTGTCTCCTACAATGAGCAGTTCTTC. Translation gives CAIRTVSYNEQFF.